This T cell receptor beta chain is from a study of T cell repertoires in cytomegalovirus infection. The CDR3 is made up of 13 amino acids. Germline CDR1 SGHVS, CDR2 FQNEAQ. Trimming stripped 5 bases from V and 5 bases from J, with 10 bases between. Via MiXCR, TCRdb re-called the reads, giving one row per CDR3 protein. The table includes approximately 1,000,000 distinct CDR3 sequences, about 33% detected once. Remarks on this clonotype: The antigen is unknown.

Specimen: cultured CD8+ T cells from PBMCs, collected from culture after CMV antigen stimulation. The TCR sequence derives from a human donor in good health (CMV status not recorded). Some clones in this sample may be carry-over from other donors' samples. The chain combines TRBV7-8 with TRBJ1-3; D perhaps matches TRBD1 (6 bases). CDR3 nucleotides: TGTGCCAGCAGCAAACGGGACAGAAACACCATATATTTT. This encodes CASSKRDRNTIYF. Together with reference TRBV7-8 and TRBJ1-3, the CDR3 gives the full variable domain: GAGVSQSPRYKVAKRGQDVALRCDPISGHVSLFWYQQALGQGPEFLTYFQNEAQLDKSGLPSDRFFAERPEGSVSTLKIQRTQQEDSAVYLCASSKRDRNTIYFGEGSWLTVV.